This is a list of T cell receptor beta chains from one sample in a study of CD8 T cells in Susac syndrome. Using its own MiXCR run on the immunoSEQ multiplex PCR reads, TCRdb lists one record per CDR3 protein. The sample comprises approximately 190,000 distinct CDR3 sequences, approximately 93% of which are singletons, and around 0.1% rests with the top ten. Sequenced material: CD4+ T cells from PBMCs. All receptors come from a human donor in good health. CDR3s include the opening cysteine and the closing phenylalanine or tryptophan. The order of the fields is CDR3 protein, CDR3 DNA, D gene, V gene, J gene, clone size. D genes are given only for firm matches. Clone size is stated in some rows and not others, as once, few, many or a class when expanded.

CDR3aa: CASSHRLAATYEQYF
CDR3nt: TGTGCCAGCAGCCATAGACTAGCGGCTACCTACGAGCAGTACTTC
d_gene: TRBD2
v_gene: TRBV3-1
j_gene: TRBJ2-7
abundance: NA

CDR3aa: CASSPNRVNTGELFF
CDR3nt: TGTGCCAGCAGCCCCAACAGGGTGAACACCGGGGAGCTGTTTTTT
d_gene: NA
v_gene: TRBV12-3/TRBV12-4
j_gene: TRBJ2-2
abundance: NA

CDR3aa: CASTRHGNQPQHF
CDR3nt: TGTGCCAGCACCCGTCACGGCAATCAGCCCCAGCATTTT
d_gene: NA
v_gene: TRBV28
j_gene: TRBJ1-5
abundance: NA

CDR3aa: CASSDLLRGYYNEQFF
CDR3nt: TGTGCCAGCAGTGACCTACTGAGGGGCTACTACAATGAGCAGTTCTTC
d_gene: NA
v_gene: TRBV6-1
j_gene: TRBJ2-1
abundance: NA

CDR3aa: CSVDGQNYGYTF
CDR3nt: TGCAGCGTTGATGGCCAAAACTATGGCTACACCTTC
d_gene: NA
v_gene: TRBV29-1
j_gene: TRBJ1-2
abundance: NA

CDR3aa: CSAGTSGGSGTDTQYF
CDR3nt: TGCAGTGCTGGGACTAGCGGGGGCTCTGGCACAGATACGCAGTATTTT
d_gene: TRBD2
v_gene: TRBV20-1
j_gene: TRBJ2-3
abundance: NA

CDR3aa: CATSRERGTGRPEQYF
CDR3nt: TGTGCCACCAGCAGAGAAAGGGGGACAGGGAGACCCGAGCAGTACTTC
d_gene: TRBD1
v_gene: TRBV15
j_gene: TRBJ2-7
abundance: NA

CDR3aa: CASSLNGELFF
CDR3nt: TGTGCCAGCAGCTTGAACGGGGAGCTGTTTTTT
d_gene: NA
v_gene: TRBV5-4
j_gene: TRBJ2-2
abundance: few

CDR3aa: CASSPFRAYGPEAFF
CDR3nt: TGTGCCAGCAGCCCTTTCCGGGCCTACGGCCCTGAAGCTTTCTTT
d_gene: NA
v_gene: TRBV27
j_gene: TRBJ1-1
abundance: NA

CDR3aa: CASSAGRGWNTEAFF
CDR3nt: TGTGCCAGCAGCGCCGGGCGGGGTTGGAACACTGAAGCTTTCTTT
d_gene: NA
v_gene: TRBV11-1
j_gene: TRBJ1-1
abundance: NA

CDR3aa: CASILSRSGSPLHF
CDR3nt: TGTGCCAGCATTTTATCCCGGAGCGGTTCACCCCTCCACTTT
d_gene: NA
v_gene: TRBV28
j_gene: TRBJ1-6
abundance: NA

CDR3aa: CASSAGTSYTGELFF
CDR3nt: TGTGCCAGCAGTGCCGGGACTAGTTACACCGGGGAGCTGTTTTTT
d_gene: TRBD2
v_gene: TRBV6-5
j_gene: TRBJ2-2
abundance: NA

CDR3aa: CASSSLTTVPSGNTIYF
CDR3nt: TGTGCCAGCAGCTCCCTCACGACAGTCCCCTCTGGAAACACCATATATTTT
d_gene: NA
v_gene: TRBV14
j_gene: TRBJ1-3
abundance: NA

CDR3aa: CASSQELTTDTQYF
CDR3nt: TGCGCCAGCAGCCAAGAACTGACCACAGATACGCAGTATTTT
d_gene: NA
v_gene: TRBV4-3
j_gene: TRBJ2-3
abundance: NA

CDR3aa: CASSRLAYNEQFF
CDR3nt: TGTGCCAGCAGCAGGCTAGCTTACAATGAGCAGTTCTTC
d_gene: NA
v_gene: TRBV28
j_gene: TRBJ2-1
abundance: NA